This T cell receptor (beta chain) was recovered during a study of blood T cell repertoires in COVID-19. In the study overall: From T cells, B-cell-depleted T cells, or PBMCs came the material, which was cDNA or gDNA.

V lost 6 bases and J lost 8, with 19 bases in between. The germline gives CDR1 LGHDT, CDR2 YNNKEL (reference sequence). CDR3 length equals 14 residues. Under the authors' procedure: Amplified reference gene primers provided the basis for estimating nucleated cell counts. The method was immunoSEQ multiplex PCR; TCRdb's version includes in-frame clones alone and lacks a portion of them. V, J and clone size were drawn from that table, and D and trimming were deduced from the DNA. The sample holds under 250,000 clones, 80% to 85% seen once. This chain uses TRBV3-1 (or the pseudogene TRBV3-2) with TRBJ1-2, with D tentatively TRBD1 (5 bases). Sequenced: peripheral blood. The sequence came from a man aged 45-65 years with active or convalescent COVID-19. The CDR3 DNA reads TGTGCCAGCAGGGCGCCGGGACTCCAAGGAGGCTACACCTTC. Its translation is CASRAPGLQGGYTF.